This passage covers 4 T cell receptor beta chains from one sample sequenced in a study of blood T cells in healthy people across ages. A second roughly 6 to 12 cycle PCR used barcoded and J-beta primers. TCRdb itself ran the 5' RACE reads through MiXCR, one entry per CDR3 protein. The repertoire has around 850,000 distinct CDR3 sequences, roughly 35% of them found once; the top ten carry 10% to 15%. Sequenced input: blood. The receptors come from a man between 18 and 29 years old in good health.

The chain couples TRBV28 to TRBJ1-4; no firm D call. V lost 6 bases and J 5 bases, leaving 13 bases between the germline ends. Germline V gene lookup returns CDR1 MDHEN and CDR2 SYDVKM. This CDR3 has 14 residues. The CDR3 sequence is CASSPPRMNEKLFF. The DNA for the CDR3 is TGTGCCAGCAGCCCTCCTCGAATGAATGAAAAACTGTTTTTT.

The J gene is TRBJ1-1, the V gene TRBV12-3 or TRBV12-4; TRBD1 is a possible D gene (5 bases). V lost 5 bases and J lost 4, with 17 bases in between. CDR3 length: 15 amino acids. This CDR3 reads CASSPRDPVGTEAFF. Written as DNA, the CDR3 is TGTGCCAGCAGTCCCCGGGACCCGGTAGGCACTGAAGCTTTCTTT.

This clonotype was seen ten or more times. This chain uses TRBV7-9 with TRBJ2-3; D not resolved. This CDR3 is 16 amino acids long. V lost 5 bases and J 0 bases, leaving 15 bases between the germline ends. In germline, CDR1 is SEHNR, CDR2 FQNEAQ (reference sequence). CDR3 residues: CASSALQSTSTDTQYF. The CDR3 DNA reads as TGTGCCAGCAGCGCCCTCCAGTCTACTAGCACAGATACGCAGTATTTT.

In its sample, this clonotype was seen a few times. The CDR3: CASSFDRGPTYNEQFF. CDR3 in DNA: TGTGCCAGCAGCTTTGACAGGGGGCCAACCTACAATGAGCAGTTCTTC. V usage is TRBV7-9 and J usage is TRBJ2-1; 10 bases are shared with TRBD1. The trim removed 3 bases at V and 2 bases at J, leaving 4 bases unmatched. The CDR3 runs 16 residues. Looked up from germline, CDR1 is SEHNR and CDR2 is FQNEAQ (reference sequence).